One sample yielded the 21 T cell receptor beta chains listed below, sequenced in a study of T cells in Graves' hyperthyroidism and ophthalmopathy. What was amplified from RNA transcripts were TCR beta CDR3 regions. Carried out on the TCR CDR3, a first-round RT-PCR used the HTBI primer set. TCRdb reanalysed the multiplex PCR reads using MiXCR and keeps one entry per CDR3 protein. The sample lists about 360,000 distinct CDR3 sequences, roughly 13% occurring once. Input material: blood. The receptors shown here come from a woman aged 18-35 years with Graves' hyperthyroidism.

This clonotype was found many times. This chain joins TRBV7-8 and TRBJ2-3; D unresolved. This CDR3 has 12 residues. CDR1 is SGHVS and CDR2 is FQNEAQ in the germline V gene. V was cut by 3 bases and J by 7 bases, with 8 bases left in between. In DNA form, the CDR3 reads TGTGCCAGCAGCTTGACATTAAATACGCAGTATTTT. This sequence encodes CASSLTLNTQYF.

This clonotype was seen many times. The chain is built from TRBV20-1 and TRBJ2-5; 10 nucleotides agree with TRBD2. Germline lookup yields CDR1 DFQATT and CDR2 SNEGSKA (reference sequence). The CDR3 totals 15 residues. The V segment lost 4 bases and the J segment 10 bases; nucleotides outside the gene matches: 15. CDR3 in amino acids: CSATPGTSVLRDQYF. The CDR3 DNA reads as TGCAGTGCTACCCCCGGGACTAGCGTGCTAAGGGACCAGTACTTC.

The genes are TRBV18 and TRBJ2-7; D gene uncertain. The CDR3 has 12 amino acids. The V gene lost 0 bases and the J gene lost 6 bases, with 6 bases spanning the gap. In germline, CDR1 is KGHSH, CDR2 LQKENI. CDR3 sequence: CASSPPGFEQYF. The CDR3 DNA sequence: TGTGCCAGCTCACCACCGGGGTTCGAGCAGTACTTC. Full variable domain (remainder filled in from reference TRBV18 and TRBJ2-7): NAGVMQNPRHLVRRRGQEARLRCSPMKGHSHVYWYRQLPEEGLKFMVYLQKENIIDESGMPKERFSAEFPKEGPSILRIQQVVRGDSAAYFCASSPPGFEQYFGPGTRLTVT.

This clonotype was seen ten or more times. The V gene is TRBV29-1, the J gene TRBJ1-1, with D maybe TRBD1 (5 bases). V was trimmed by 7 bases and J by 3 bases, leaving 15 bases between them. The V gene's germline CDR1 is SQVTM and CDR2 ANQGSEA. This CDR3 comprises 13 residues. CDR3 in DNA: TGCAGCGGAAGGGGCAGCGGGGACACTGAAGCTTTCTTT. Amino acid sequence: CSGRGSGDTEAFF.

At least ten counts were recorded for this clonotype. The J gene is TRBJ1-4, the V gene TRBV7-8; no firm D call. From germline, CDR1 is SGHVS and CDR2 FQNEAQ. This CDR3 contains 16 residues. Trimming removed 1 base from V and 5 bases from J, with 14 bases in between. This chain's CDR3 is CASSLDVGISNEKLFF. DNA of the CDR3: TGTGCCAGCAGCTTAGATGTGGGAATATCCAATGAAAAACTGTTTTTT.

Many counts were recorded for this clonotype. The chain recombines TRBV20-1 with TRBJ1-1; 9 bases fit TRBD1. CDR3 length: 13 residues. Germline V gene data show CDR1 as DFQATT and CDR2 as SNEGSKA (reference sequence). V lost 6 bases to trimming and J lost 3 bases; unmatched junction nucleotides: 5. The CDR3 bases are TGCAGTGCCCCCCGACAGGGGGACACTGAAGCTTTCTTT. It encodes CSAPRQGDTEAFF.

In its sample, this clonotype was seen many times. This chain connects TRBV7-9 to TRBJ2-2; D is unresolved. Between the trimmed V and J ends, which lost 3 bases and 7 bases, there was a span of 6 bases. This CDR3 is 12 amino acids long. CDR1 is SEHNR and CDR2 is FQNEAQ in the germline V gene (reference sequence). The CDR3 nucleotides read TGTGCCAGCAGCTTTCATGGCGGGGAGCTGTTTTTT. This encodes CASSFHGGELFF. The full variable domain, rest sourced from reference TRBV7-9 and TRBJ2-2, is DTGVSQNPRHKITKRGQNVTFRCDPISEHNRLYWYRQTLGQGPEFLTYFQNEAQLEKSRLLSDRFSAERPKGSFSTLEIQRTEQGDSAMYLCASSFHGGELFFGEGSRLTVL.

This clonotype was counted at least ten times. The chain combines TRBV6-1 with TRBJ1-1, with no clear D. Germline V gene sequence: CDR1 MNHNS, CDR2 SASEGT. V shed 7 bases and J shed 1 base, with 13 bases lying between them. The CDR3 consists of 14 residues. CDR3 amino acids: CASTPVGQNTEAFF. DNA of the CDR3: TGTGCCAGCACCCCTGTGGGTCAGAACACTGAAGCTTTCTTT.

The J gene is TRBJ2-7, the V gene TRBV15; D perhaps matches TRBD1 (5 bases). The CDR3 has 14 residues. V lost 0 bases, J lost 4 bases, and 10 bases lay in between. The germline V gene has CDR1 LNHNV and CDR2 YYDKDF (reference sequence). The DNA for the CDR3 is TGTGCCACCAGCAGAGATAGGGGATTATACGAGCAGTACTTC. It specifies CATSRDRGLYEQYF.

In its sample, this clonotype was seen many times. V gene TRBV7-2 combines with J gene TRBJ2-3; the match to TRBD2 covers 8 bases. V gave up 5 bases and J gave up 5 bases; unmatched junction bases: 12. Germline-derived CDR1 and CDR2 are SGHTA and FQGNSA. The CDR3 runs 16 residues. CDR3 sequence: CASSPRRREVGDTQYF. For the CDR3, the DNA is TGTGCCAGCAGCCCACGGAGGCGGGAGGTCGGAGATACGCAGTATTTT. The full variable domain, rest sourced from reference TRBV7-2 and TRBJ2-3, is GAGVSQSPSNKVTEKGKDVELRCDPISGHTALYWYRQSLGQGLEFLIYFQGNSAPDKSGLPSDRFSAERTGGSVSTLTIQRTQQEDSAVYLCASSPRRREVGDTQYFGPGTRLTVL.

The V call is TRBV11-2, the J call TRBJ1-2, with D perhaps TRBD1 (6 bases). The CDR3 consists of 16 residues. Germline lookup yields CDR1 SGHAT and CDR2 FQNNGV. Trimming shortened V by 4 bases and J by 3 bases, and 18 bases separated the two germline ends. The DNA for the CDR3 is TGTGCCAGCAGCTCACCGCGGGGGACACGTTACTATGGCTACACCTTC. Protein: CASSSPRGTRYYGYTF.

This chain uses TRBV5-6 with TRBJ1-6; D unclear. The CDR3 has 13 residues. V lost 3 bases and J 10 bases, leaving 11 bases between the germline ends. CDR1 is SGHDT, CDR2 YYEEEE, per germline. CDR3 amino acids: CASSYSRRSPLHF. The CDR3 DNA follows: TGTGCCAGCAGCTATAGTAGACGATCACCCCTCCACTTT.

There are a few counts of this clonotype. V usage is TRBV20-1 and J usage is TRBJ2-4; D uncertain. Deletions cut 0 bases from V and 0 bases from J, with 12 bases between. In germline, CDR1 is DFQATT, CDR2 SNEGSKA (reference sequence). CDR3 length: 16 amino acids. Written as DNA, the CDR3 is TGCAGTGCTAGAGAGGCGGAAGGGATAGCCAAAAACATTCAGTACTTC. Its translation is CSAREAEGIAKNIQYF.

This clonotype was counted between two and nine times. The J gene is TRBJ2-2, the V gene TRBV27; 11 bases agree with TRBD2. Germline loops: CDR1 MNHEY, CDR2 SMNVEV (reference sequence). The ends lost 7 bases at V and 3 bases at J; junction bases unmatched: 16. CDR3 length equals 19 residues. The CDR3, as DNA: TGTGCCAGCACCCCCACCCCTATAGCGGGAGGGCCGTACACCGGGGAGCTGTTTTTT. It specifies CASTPTPIAGGPYTGELFF.

This clonotype has at least ten counts. The V and J genes are TRBV27 and TRBJ2-6; no firm D call. The CDR3 runs to 16 residues. Germline CDR1 MNHEY, CDR2 SMNVEV (reference sequence). Deletions cut 3 bases from V and 4 bases from J, with 13 bases between. The CDR3 DNA reads as TGTGCCAGCAGTTTGGATCGGTGGTTCGGGGCCAACGTCCTGACTTTC. It specifies CASSLDRWFGANVLTF. The variable domain in full, completed from reference TRBV27 and TRBJ2-6, reads EAQVTQNPRYLITVTGKKLTVTCSQNMNHEYMSWYRQDPGLGLRQIYYSMNVEVTDKGDVPEGYKVSRKEKRNFPLILESPSPNQTSLYFCASSLDRWFGANVLTFGAGSRLTVL.

This clonotype was counted at least ten times. This rearrangement joins TRBV12-3 or TRBV12-4 to TRBJ2-3; D is unresolved. The CDR3 has 15 residues. The V gene lost 1 base and the J gene lost 0 bases, with 8 bases spanning the gap. The DNA for the CDR3 is TGTGCCAGCAGTTTAGGGTACCCTAGCACAGATACGCAGTATTTT. Its translation is CASSLGYPSTDTQYF.

This clonotype was counted only a few times. A single base separates this from a much larger clone, so it may be a read error. The chain joins TRBV7-2 to TRBJ2-3; 9 bases are a match to TRBD1. This CDR3 spans 14 amino acids. Per the germline V gene, CDR1 is SGHTA and CDR2 is FQGNSA. The junction had 2 bases not matched to a gene; V was cut back by 4 bases and J by 3 bases. In DNA form, the CDR3 reads TGTGCCAGCAGCTGGGACAGGGTTACAGATACGCAGTATTTT. This encodes CASSWDRVTDTQYF. Full variable domain (rest looked up from reference TRBV7-2 and TRBJ2-3): GAGVSQSPSNKVTEKGKDVELRCDPISGHTALYWYRQSLGQGLEFLIYFQGNSAPDKSGLPSDRFSAERTGGSVSTLTIQRTQQEDSAVYLCASSWDRVTDTQYFGPGTRLTVL.

In its sample, this clonotype was seen many times. The V and J genes are TRBV9 and TRBJ2-2, with D perhaps being TRBD1 or TRBD2 (5 bases each). The CDR3 is 15 amino acids. Trimming removed 0 bases at V and 4 bases at J, with 10 bases between. Germline V gene sequence: CDR1 SGDLS, CDR2 YYNGEE. CDR3 protein: CASSVGGTGTGELFF. In DNA form, the CDR3 reads TGTGCCAGCAGCGTAGGAGGGACGGGCACCGGGGAGCTGTTTTTT.

Ten or more counts support this clonotype. The chain links TRBV9 to TRBJ1-2; D might be TRBD1 (5 bases). Trimming removed 4 bases at V and 4 bases at J, with 17 bases between. Germline V gene data show CDR1 as SGDLS and CDR2 as YYNGEE. The CDR3 is 15 residues long. The CDR3 is CASSFTSTDSYGYTF. CDR3 in DNA: TGTGCCAGCAGCTTTACCTCGACAGATAGCTATGGCTACACCTTC.

The chain joins TRBV7-2 to TRBJ2-1, with D perhaps being TRBD1 or TRBD2 (5 bases each). The V gene's germline CDR1 is SGHTA and CDR2 FQGNSA. The CDR3 loop spans 16 amino acids. V was cut by 5 bases and J by 0 bases, with 14 bases left in between. The CDR3 nucleotides read TGTGCCAGCAGCCAAAGTGGGGGAAGCTCCTACAATGAGCAGTTCTTC. Protein: CASSQSGGSSYNEQFF.

This clonotype occurred a few times. The chain has TRBV19 and TRBJ2-3, with 14 bases matching TRBD2. Germline-derived CDR1 and CDR2 are LNHDA and SQIVND (reference sequence). The CDR3 consists of 18 residues. The trim removed 7 bases at V and 5 bases at J, leaving 14 bases unmatched. The CDR3 here is CASNSPGLAGVTGDTQYF. CDR3 nucleotide sequence: TGTGCCAGTAACTCACCGGGACTAGCGGGAGTGACGGGAGATACGCAGTATTTT.